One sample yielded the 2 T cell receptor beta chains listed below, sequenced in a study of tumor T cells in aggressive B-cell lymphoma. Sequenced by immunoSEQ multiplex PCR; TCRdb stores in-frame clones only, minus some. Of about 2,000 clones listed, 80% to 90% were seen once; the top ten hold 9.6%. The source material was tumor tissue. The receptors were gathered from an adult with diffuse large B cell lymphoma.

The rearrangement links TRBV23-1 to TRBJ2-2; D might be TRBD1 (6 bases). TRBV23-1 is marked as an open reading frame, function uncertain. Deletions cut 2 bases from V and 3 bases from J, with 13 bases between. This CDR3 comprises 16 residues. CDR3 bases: TGCGCCAGCAGTCAACACTCGCCAGGGGACACCGGGGAGCTGTTTTTT. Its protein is CASSQHSPGDTGELFF.

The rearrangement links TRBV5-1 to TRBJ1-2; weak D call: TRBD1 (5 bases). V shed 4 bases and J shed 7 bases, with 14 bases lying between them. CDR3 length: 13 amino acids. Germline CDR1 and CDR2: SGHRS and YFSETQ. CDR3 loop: CASSRGEGGGYTF. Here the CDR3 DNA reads TGCGCCAGCAGCAGAGGGGAGGGAGGTGGCTACACCTTC. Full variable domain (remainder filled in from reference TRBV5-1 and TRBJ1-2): KAGVTQTPRYLIKTRGQQVTLSCSPISGHRSVSWYQQTPGQGLQFLFEYFSETQRNKGNFPGRFSGRQFSNSRSEMNVSTLELGDSALYLCASSRGEGGGYTFGSGTRLTVV.